These 15 T cell receptor beta chains originate from one sample sequenced in a study of T-cell memory formation after mild COVID-19 (dated by TCRdb to 2020 to 2022). The library was obtained by 5' RACE. Sequenced on an Illumina NovaSeq 6000. TCRdb reprocessing: public reads trimmed at Q25 with fastp, clones called with MiXCR, in-frame beta chains kept. Each entry is one CDR3 protein sequence, shown with its most common DNA and genes. The sample table shows around 200,000 distinct CDR3 sequences, and over 9.5% are seen once. Under 3.5% of the sample rests with the top ten. Sequencing input: PBMCs or a T cell subset sorted from them (not recorded which). These TCRs come from a man aged 18-30 years who had mild COVID-19 (a few samples of this study predate the infection). The sample titles of this study are shuffled in the database, so cell type and time point are left out; the donor was told from shared clones.

The chain links TRBV5-7 to TRBJ1-1; D call uncertain. TRBV5-7 is an ORF, and what it does is uncertain. V shed 0 bases and J shed 0 bases, with 12 bases lying between them. This CDR3 comprises 16 residues. Here the CDR3 DNA reads TGTGCCAGCAGCTTGGTGGGCCGTGGGGTGAACACTGAAGCTTTCTTT. Amino acid sequence: CASSLVGRGVNTEAFF.

Ten or more counts support this clonotype. The chain uses TRBV5-1 and TRBJ2-3, with TRBD2 matching 10 bases. Germline lookup yields CDR1 SGHRS and CDR2 YFSETQ. Trimming took 1 base from V and 8 from J; bases not matched to a gene: 7. The CDR3 runs 15 residues. As DNA, the CDR3 is TGCGCCAGCAGCTTGAGCGGGGGGGCCGATATTACGCAGTATTTT. Translation gives CASSLSGGADITQYF. The full variable domain, its missing parts supplied by reference TRBV5-1 and TRBJ2-3, is KAGVTQTPRYLIKTRGQQVTLSCSPISGHRSVSWYQQTPGQGLQFLFEYFSETQRNKGNFPGRFSGRQFSNSRSEMNVSTLELGDSALYLCASSLSGGADITQYFGPGTRLTVL.

The chain combines TRBV5-1 with TRBJ1-4, with D unresolved. The CDR3 has 17 residues. With 2 bases removed from V and 0 bases from J, the gap between germline ends came to 14 bases. Germline loops: CDR1 SGHRS, CDR2 YFSETQ. The CDR3 spells CASSLSRSRSTNEKLFF. In DNA, the CDR3 is TGCGCCAGCAGCTTATCGAGGAGCCGGTCAACTAATGAAAAACTGTTTTTT.

This clonotype was seen a handful of times. The chain combines TRBV20-1 with TRBJ2-7; tentative D call: TRBD1 (5 bases). Germline V gene sequence: CDR1 DFQATT, CDR2 SNEGSKA (reference sequence). The V and J ends lost 3 bases and 4 bases respectively, with 13 bases between them. This CDR3 comprises 13 residues. The CDR3 bases are TGCAGTGCTAGGATACCAGGGTGGTACGAGCAGTACTTC. Its protein product is CSARIPGWYEQYF.

This clonotype was recorded at least ten times. The chain carries TRBV12-3 or TRBV12-4 and TRBJ2-2; the D is unclear. There are 12 residues in the CDR3. V lost 1 base to trimming and J lost 6 bases, with 3 bases between them. The CDR3, as DNA: TGTGCCAGCAGTTTAGAGCCCGGGGAGCTGTTTTTT. It translates to CASSLEPGELFF.

This chain connects TRBV9 to TRBJ1-1; 9 positions match TRBD1. CDR1 is SGDLS and CDR2 is YYNGEE in the germline V gene. The ends lost 3 bases at V and 0 bases at J; junction bases unmatched: 3. The CDR3 has 15 residues. CDR3 in DNA: TGTGCCAGCAGCGCGGGGACAGGGCTGAACACTGAAGCTTTCTTT. It codes for CASSAGTGLNTEAFF.

This clonotype was recorded at least ten times. The chain combines TRBV10-3 with TRBJ1-2; D not certain. The CDR3 runs to 15 residues. Trimming shortened V by 2 bases and J by 6 bases, and 16 bases separated the two germline ends. The germline CDR1 and CDR2 sequences are ENHRY and SYGVKD. CDR3 nucleotides: TGTGCCATCAGTGAGCCGGCCGGGGTGTCGGATGGCTACACCTTC. Amino acids: CAISEPAGVSDGYTF.

The chain carries TRBV24-1 and TRBJ2-1; no definite D call. Germline values: CDR1 KGHDR, CDR2 SFDVKD. This CDR3 region has 13 residues. V lost 2 bases and J lost 6, with 7 bases in between. CDR3 loop: CATSDSYSNEQFF. The CDR3 DNA reads TGTGCCACCAGTGATTCCTACTCCAATGAGCAGTTCTTC.

The chain recombines TRBV2 with TRBJ1-4, with 9 bases lining up with TRBD1. The germline CDR1 and CDR2 sequences are SNHLY and FYNNEI. This CDR3 has 14 amino acids. Trimming cost V 6 bases and J 7 bases; bases outside gene matches: 6. The CDR3: CASSEDRGGEKLFF. The CDR3 bases are TGTGCCAGCAGCGAGGACAGGGGCGGTGAAAAACTGTTTTTT. Full variable domain (missing parts from reference TRBV2 and TRBJ1-4): EPEVTQTPSHQVTQMGQEVILRCVPISNHLYFYWYRQILGQKVEFLVSFYNNEISEKSEIFDDQFSVERPDGSNFTLKIRSTKLEDSAMYFCASSEDRGGEKLFFGSGTQLSVL.

The rearrangement links TRBV29-1 to TRBJ1-5; no clear D. Trimming cost V 4 bases and J 4 bases, with 8 bases left between them. In germline, CDR1 is SQVTM, CDR2 ANQGSEA. There are 12 residues in the CDR3. The CDR3 loop reads CSVVVGNQPQHF. CDR3 nucleotide sequence: TGCAGCGTTGTGGTCGGAAATCAGCCCCAGCATTTT.

This clonotype was recorded at least ten times. The chain recombines TRBV7-3 with TRBJ2-3; D unresolved. This CDR3 has 15 amino acids. V gave up 2 bases and J gave up 1 base, with 10 bases separating them. Per the germline V gene, CDR1 is SGHTA and CDR2 is FQGTGA. The CDR3 nucleotides are TGTGCCAGCAGCTTATTAGGGCCTGGCACAGATACGCAGTATTTT. Protein product: CASSLLGPGTDTQYF. The full variable domain, rest sourced from reference TRBV7-3 and TRBJ2-3, is GAGVSQTPSNKVTEKGKYVELRCDPISGHTALYWYRQSLGQGPEFLIYFQGTGAADDSGLPNDRFFAVRPEGSVSTLKIQRTERGDSAVYLCASSLLGPGTDTQYFGPGTRLTVL.

This clonotype was observed many times. The gene calls are TRBV5-1 and TRBJ2-7, with TRBD2 matching 8 bases. The CDR3 is 14 residues long. The germline CDR1 and CDR2 sequences are SGHRS and YFSETQ. V shed 9 bases, J shed 2 bases, and the junction held 10 bases outside the gene matches. CDR3 DNA: TGCGCCACCGCCCCGGGAGGGGGAGCCTACGAGCAGTACTTC. Translating gives CATAPGGGAYEQYF.

The V call is TRBV4-1, the J call TRBJ2-5; D uncertain. The CDR3 runs 15 residues. The V end lost 1 base, the J end lost 5 bases, and 14 bases lay between the germline ends. Germline V gene sequence: CDR1 MGHRA, CDR2 YSYEKL. In DNA, the CDR3 is TGCGCCAGCAGCCAAGTAGGTGCCTCCTCTGAGACCCAGTACTTC. Its translation is CASSQVGASSETQYF.

V and J are TRBV18 and TRBJ2-4, with D unresolved. The germline CDR1 and CDR2 sequences are KGHSH and LQKENI. Trimming cost V 3 bases and J 9 bases, with 12 bases left between them. The CDR3 is 13 residues long. Here the CDR3 DNA reads TGTGCCAGCTCACCCCTCGAAGCCCCCATTCAGTACTTC. Translated, it gives CASSPLEAPIQYF.

Points on this clonotype: Since the CDR3 does not end with the conserved phenylalanine or tryptophan, this likely comes from a read error. The chain joins TRBV7-9 to TRBJ1-2; D is perhaps TRBD1 (6 bases). Per germline, CDR1 SEHNR and CDR2 FQNEAQ (reference sequence). This CDR3 is 15 amino acids long. Trimming removed 2 bases from V and 7 bases from J, with 17 bases in between. The CDR3 region has the DNA TGTGCCAGCAGCTTATCCCCCTTGACAGGCTCTGGCTACACCCTC. Its protein is CASSLSPLTGSGYTL.